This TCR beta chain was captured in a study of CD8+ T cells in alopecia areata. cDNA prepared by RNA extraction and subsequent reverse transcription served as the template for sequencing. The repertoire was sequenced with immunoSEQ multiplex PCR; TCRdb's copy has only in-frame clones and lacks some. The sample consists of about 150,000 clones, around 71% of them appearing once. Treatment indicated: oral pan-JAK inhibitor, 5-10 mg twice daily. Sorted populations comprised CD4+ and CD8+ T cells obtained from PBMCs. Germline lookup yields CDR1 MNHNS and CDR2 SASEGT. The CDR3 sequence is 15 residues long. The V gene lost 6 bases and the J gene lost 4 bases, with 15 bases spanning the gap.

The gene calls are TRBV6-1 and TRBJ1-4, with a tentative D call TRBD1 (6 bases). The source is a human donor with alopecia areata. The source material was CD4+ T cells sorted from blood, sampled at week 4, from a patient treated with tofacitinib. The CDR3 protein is CASSTGQTINEKLFF. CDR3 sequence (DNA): TGTGCCAGCAGCACCGGACAGACGATTAATGAAAAACTGTTTTTT.